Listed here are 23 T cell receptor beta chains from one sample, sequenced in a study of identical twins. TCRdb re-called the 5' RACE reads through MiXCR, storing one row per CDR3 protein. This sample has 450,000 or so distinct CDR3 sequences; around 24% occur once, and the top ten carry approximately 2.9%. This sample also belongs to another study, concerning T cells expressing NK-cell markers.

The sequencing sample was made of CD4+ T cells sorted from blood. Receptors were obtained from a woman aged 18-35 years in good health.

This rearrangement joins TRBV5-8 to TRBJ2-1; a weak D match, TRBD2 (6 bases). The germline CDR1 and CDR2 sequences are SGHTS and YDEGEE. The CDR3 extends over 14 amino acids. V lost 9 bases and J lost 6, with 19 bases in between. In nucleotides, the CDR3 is TGTGCCACCCACTCCCCCGGGACTTCCAATGAGCAGTTCTTC. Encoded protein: CATHSPGTSNEQFF.

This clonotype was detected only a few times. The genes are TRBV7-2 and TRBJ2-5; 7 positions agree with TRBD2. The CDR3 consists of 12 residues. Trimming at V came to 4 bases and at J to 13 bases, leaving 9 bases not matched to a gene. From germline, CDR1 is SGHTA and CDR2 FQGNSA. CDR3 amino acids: CASSSAGETRYF. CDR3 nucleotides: TGTGCCAGCAGCTCGGCGGGGGAAACTCGGTACTTC.

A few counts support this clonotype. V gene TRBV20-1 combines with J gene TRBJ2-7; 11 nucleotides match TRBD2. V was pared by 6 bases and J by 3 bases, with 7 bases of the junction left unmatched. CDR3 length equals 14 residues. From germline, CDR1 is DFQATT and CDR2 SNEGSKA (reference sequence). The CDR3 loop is CSAKLAGVNYEQYF. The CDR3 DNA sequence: TGCAGTGCCAAACTAGCGGGAGTGAACTACGAGCAGTACTTC.

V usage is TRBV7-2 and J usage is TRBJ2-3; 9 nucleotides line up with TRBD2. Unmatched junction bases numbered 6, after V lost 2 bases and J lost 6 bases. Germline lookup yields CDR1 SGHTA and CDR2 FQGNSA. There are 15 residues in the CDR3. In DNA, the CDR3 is TGTGCCAGCAGCTTAAAAGCGGGGGGAGCGGATACGCAGTATTTT. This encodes CASSLKAGGADTQYF.

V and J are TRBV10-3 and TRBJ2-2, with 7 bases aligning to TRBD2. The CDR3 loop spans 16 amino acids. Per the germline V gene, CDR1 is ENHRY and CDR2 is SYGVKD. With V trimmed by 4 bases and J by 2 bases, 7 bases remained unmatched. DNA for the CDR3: TGTGCCATCAGTGGGGTCGCTAGCGGCAACACCGGGGAGCTGTTTTTT. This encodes CAISGVASGNTGELFF.

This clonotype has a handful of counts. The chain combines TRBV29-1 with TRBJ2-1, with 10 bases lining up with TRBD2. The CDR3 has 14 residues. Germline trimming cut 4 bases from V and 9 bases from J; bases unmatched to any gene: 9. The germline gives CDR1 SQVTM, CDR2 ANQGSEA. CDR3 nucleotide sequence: TGCAGCGTTGGAAGAAGCGGGAGGGTGGGTGAGCAGTTCTTC. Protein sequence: CSVGRSGRVGEQFF.

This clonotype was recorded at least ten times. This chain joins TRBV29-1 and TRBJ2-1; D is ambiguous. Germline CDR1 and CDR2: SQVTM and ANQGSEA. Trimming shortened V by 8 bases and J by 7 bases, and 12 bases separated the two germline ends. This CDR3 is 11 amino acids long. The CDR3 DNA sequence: TGCAGCACAAGCCAGGATAATGAGCAGTTCTTC. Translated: CSTSQDNEQFF.

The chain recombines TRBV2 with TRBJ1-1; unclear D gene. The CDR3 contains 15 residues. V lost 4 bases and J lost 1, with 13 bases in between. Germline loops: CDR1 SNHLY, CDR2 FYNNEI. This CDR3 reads CASSANGVKNTEAFF. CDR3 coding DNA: TGTGCCAGCAGTGCGAACGGAGTAAAGAACACTGAAGCTTTCTTT.

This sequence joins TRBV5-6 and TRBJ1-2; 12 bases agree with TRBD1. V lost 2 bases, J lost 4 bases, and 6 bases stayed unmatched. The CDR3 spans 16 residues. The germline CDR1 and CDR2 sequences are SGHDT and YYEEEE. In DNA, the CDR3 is TGTGCCAGCAGCTTACCCGGGACAGGGGGCGGCTATGGCTACACCTTC. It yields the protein CASSLPGTGGGYGYTF. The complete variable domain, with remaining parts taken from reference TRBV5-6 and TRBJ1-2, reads DAGVTQSPTHLIKTRGQQVTLRCSPKSGHDTVSWYQQALGQGPQFIFQYYEEEERQRGNFPDRFSGHQFPNYSSELNVNALLLGDSALYLCASSLPGTGGGYGYTFGSGTRLTVV.

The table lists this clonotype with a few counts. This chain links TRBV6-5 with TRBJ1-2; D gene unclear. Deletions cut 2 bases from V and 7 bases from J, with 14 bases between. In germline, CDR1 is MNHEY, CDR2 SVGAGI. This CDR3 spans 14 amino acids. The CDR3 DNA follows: TGTGCCAGCAGTTACAGGCCAGGATCGGGTGGCTACACCTTC. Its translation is CASSYRPGSGGYTF.

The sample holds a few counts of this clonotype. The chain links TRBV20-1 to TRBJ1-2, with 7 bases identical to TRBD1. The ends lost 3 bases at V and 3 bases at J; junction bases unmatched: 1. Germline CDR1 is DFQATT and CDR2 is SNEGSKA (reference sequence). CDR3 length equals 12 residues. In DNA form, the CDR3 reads TGCAGTGCTAGTCAGGGGGACTATGGCTACACCTTC. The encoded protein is CSASQGDYGYTF.

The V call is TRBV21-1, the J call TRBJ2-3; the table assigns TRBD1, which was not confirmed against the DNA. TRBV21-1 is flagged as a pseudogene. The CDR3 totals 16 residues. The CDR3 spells CASSLLRDPSTDTQYF. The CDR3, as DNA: TGTGCCAGCAGCTTACTCCGGGACCCAAGCACAGATACGCAGTATTTT.

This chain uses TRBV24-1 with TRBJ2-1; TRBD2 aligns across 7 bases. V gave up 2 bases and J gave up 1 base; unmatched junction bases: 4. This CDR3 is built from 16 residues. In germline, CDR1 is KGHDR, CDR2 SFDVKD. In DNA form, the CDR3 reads TGTGCCACCAGTGATTCGGCGGGGGTGTCCTACAATGAGCAGTTCTTC. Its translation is CATSDSAGVSYNEQFF.

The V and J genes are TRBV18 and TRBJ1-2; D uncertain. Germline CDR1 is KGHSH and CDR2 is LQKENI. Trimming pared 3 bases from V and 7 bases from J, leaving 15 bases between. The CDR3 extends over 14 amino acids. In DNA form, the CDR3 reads TGTGCCAGCTCACCCCAGCGTGTAGAGGGTGGCTACACCTTC. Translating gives CASSPQRVEGGYTF.

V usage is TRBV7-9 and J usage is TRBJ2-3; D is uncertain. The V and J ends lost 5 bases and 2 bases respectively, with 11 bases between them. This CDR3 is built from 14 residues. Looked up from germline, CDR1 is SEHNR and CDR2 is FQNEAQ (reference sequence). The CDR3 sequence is CASSPRINTDTQYF. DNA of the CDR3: TGTGCCAGCAGCCCTCGAATTAACACAGATACGCAGTATTTT.

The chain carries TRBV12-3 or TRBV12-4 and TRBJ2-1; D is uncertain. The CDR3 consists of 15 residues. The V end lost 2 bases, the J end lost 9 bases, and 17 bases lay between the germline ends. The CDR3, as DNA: TGTGCCAGCAGTTTACAGCGTGCAGCGCCCCCTGAGCAGTTCTTC. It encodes CASSLQRAAPPEQFF.

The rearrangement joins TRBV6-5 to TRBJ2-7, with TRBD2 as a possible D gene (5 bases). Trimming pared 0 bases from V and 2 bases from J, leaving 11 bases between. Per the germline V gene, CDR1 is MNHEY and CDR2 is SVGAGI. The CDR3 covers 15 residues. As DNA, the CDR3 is TGTGCCAGCAGTTACTCAACGCGGGCCACCTACGAGCAGTACTTC. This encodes CASSYSTRATYEQYF.

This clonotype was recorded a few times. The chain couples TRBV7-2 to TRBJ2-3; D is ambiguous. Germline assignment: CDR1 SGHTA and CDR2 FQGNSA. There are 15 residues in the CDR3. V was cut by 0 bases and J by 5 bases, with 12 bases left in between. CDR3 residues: CASSLAPLTVDTQYF. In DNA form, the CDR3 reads TGTGCCAGCAGCTTAGCGCCCCTGACTGTAGATACGCAGTATTTT.

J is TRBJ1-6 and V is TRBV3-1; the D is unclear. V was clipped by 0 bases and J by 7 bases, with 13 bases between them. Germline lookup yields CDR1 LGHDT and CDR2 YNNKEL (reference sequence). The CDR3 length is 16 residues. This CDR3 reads CASSQDHDGSNSPLHF. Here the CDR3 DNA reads TGTGCCAGCAGCCAAGATCACGACGGATCGAATTCACCCCTCCACTTT.

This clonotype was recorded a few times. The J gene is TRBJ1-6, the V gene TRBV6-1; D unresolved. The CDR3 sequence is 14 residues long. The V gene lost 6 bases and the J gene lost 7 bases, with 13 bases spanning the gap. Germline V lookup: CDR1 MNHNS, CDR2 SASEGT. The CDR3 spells CASRSGLWNSPLHF. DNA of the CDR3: TGTGCCAGCAGGTCCGGACTTTGGAATTCACCCCTCCACTTT.

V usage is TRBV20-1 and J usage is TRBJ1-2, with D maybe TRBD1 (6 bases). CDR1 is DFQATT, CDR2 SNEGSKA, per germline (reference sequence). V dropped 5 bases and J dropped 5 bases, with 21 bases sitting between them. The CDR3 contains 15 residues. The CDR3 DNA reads TGCAGTGCTTCATTAGGACAGACCACCGGATATGGCTACACCTTC. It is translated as CSASLGQTTGYGYTF.

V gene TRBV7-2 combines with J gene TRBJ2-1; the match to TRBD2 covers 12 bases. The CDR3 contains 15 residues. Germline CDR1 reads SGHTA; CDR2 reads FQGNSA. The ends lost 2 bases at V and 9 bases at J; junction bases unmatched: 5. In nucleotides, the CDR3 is TGTGCCAGCAGCTTAAGGCTAGCGGGAGGGGGTGAGCAGTTCTTC. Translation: CASSLRLAGGGEQFF. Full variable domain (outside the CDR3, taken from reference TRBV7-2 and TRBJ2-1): GAGVSQSPSNKVTEKGKDVELRCDPISGHTALYWYRQSLGQGLEFLIYFQGNSAPDKSGLPSDRFSAERTGGSVSTLTIQRTQQEDSAVYLCASSLRLAGGGEQFFGPGTRLTVL.

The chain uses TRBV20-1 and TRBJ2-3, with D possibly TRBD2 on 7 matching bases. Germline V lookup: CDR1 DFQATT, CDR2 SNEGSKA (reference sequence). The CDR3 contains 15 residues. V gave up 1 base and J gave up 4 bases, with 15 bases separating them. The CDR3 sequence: CSARVSRGGADTQYF. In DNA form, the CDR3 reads TGCAGTGCTAGAGTTTCGAGGGGGGGCGCAGATACGCAGTATTTT.